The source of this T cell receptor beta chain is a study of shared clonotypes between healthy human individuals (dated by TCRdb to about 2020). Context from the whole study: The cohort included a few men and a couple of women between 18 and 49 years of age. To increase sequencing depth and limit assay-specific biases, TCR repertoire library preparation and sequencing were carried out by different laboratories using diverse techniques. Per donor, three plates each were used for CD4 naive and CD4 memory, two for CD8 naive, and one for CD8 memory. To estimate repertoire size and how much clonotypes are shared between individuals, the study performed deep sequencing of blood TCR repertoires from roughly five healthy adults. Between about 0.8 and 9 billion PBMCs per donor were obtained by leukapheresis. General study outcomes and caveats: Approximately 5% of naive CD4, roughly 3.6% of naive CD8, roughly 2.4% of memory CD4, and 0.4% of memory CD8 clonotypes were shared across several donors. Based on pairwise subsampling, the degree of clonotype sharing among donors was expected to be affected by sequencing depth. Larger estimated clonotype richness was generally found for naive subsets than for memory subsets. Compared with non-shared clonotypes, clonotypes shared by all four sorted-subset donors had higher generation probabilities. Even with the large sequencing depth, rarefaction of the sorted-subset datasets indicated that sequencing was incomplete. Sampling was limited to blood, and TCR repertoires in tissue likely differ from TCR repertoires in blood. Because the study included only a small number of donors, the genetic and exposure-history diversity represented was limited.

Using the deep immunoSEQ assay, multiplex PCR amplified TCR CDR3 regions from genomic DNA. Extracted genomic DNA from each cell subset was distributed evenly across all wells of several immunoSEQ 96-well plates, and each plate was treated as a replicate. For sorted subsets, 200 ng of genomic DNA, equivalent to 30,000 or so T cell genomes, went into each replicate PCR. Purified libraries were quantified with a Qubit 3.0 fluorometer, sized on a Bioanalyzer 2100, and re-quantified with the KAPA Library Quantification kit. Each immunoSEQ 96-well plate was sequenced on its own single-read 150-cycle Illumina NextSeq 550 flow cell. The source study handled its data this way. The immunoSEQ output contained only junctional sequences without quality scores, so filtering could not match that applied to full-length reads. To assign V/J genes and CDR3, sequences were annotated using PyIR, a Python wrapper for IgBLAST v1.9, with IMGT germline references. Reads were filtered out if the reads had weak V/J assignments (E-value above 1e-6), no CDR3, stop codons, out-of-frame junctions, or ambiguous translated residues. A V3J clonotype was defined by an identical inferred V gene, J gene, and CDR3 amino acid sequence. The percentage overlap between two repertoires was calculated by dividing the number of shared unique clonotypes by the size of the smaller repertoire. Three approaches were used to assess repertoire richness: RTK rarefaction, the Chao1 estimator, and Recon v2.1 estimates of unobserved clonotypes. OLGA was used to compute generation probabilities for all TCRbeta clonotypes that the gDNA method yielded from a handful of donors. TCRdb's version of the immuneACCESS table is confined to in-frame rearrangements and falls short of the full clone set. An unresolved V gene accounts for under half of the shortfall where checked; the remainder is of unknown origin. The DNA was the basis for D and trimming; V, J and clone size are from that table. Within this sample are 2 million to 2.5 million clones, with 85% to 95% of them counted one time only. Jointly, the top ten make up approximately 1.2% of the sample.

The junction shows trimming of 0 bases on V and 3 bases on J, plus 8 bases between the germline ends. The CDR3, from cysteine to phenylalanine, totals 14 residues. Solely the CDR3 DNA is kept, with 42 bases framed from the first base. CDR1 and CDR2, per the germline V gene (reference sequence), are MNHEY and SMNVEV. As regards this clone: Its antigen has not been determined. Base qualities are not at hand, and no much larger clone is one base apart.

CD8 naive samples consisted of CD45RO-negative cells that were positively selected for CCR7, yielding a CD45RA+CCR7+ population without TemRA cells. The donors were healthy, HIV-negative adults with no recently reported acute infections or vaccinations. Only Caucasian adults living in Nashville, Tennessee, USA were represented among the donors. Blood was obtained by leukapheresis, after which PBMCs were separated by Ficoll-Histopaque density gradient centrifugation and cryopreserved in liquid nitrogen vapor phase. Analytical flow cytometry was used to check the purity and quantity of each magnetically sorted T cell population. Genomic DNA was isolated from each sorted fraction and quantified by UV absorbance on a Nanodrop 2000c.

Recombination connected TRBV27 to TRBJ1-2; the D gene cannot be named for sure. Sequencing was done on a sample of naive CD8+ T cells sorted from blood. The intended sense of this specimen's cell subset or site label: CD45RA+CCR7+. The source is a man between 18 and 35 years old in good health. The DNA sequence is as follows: TGTGCCAGCAGTTTATCAGGGCCGGACTATGGCTACACCTTC. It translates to CASSLSGPDYGYTF.